This T cell receptor (beta chain) was sequenced in a study of T-cell reconstitution after alpha-beta-depleted transplantation in children. Findings and limits, study-wide: Some patients' high day-60 TCRbeta diversity was traced to surviving recipient T cells and thymic progenitors. Counts and diversity of T cells one year after transplant came mostly from newly produced T cells. Where alpha-beta T cells came from about two months after transplant was reportedly several hundred expanded graft clones.

The CDR3 sequence is 16 residues long. V lost 2 bases and J 0 bases, leaving 10 bases between the germline ends. The germline gives CDR1 WSHSY, CDR2 SAAADI. In regard to this clonotype: The target antigen is unknown.

The authors prepared the TCRbeta library with unique molecular identifiers. MiXCR, run by TCRdb on the PCR reads, gives a single entry per CDR3 protein. The sample consists of about 580,000 distinct CDR3 sequences, 20% to 25% of them appearing once. The receptor comes from a boy under two years old who had a stem cell transplant for acute myeloid leukemia, so the T cells may come from the graft donor. The gene calls are TRBV10-2 and TRBJ2-2; D perhaps matches TRBD1 (5 bases). The specimen was PBMCs, mostly from graft donor cells, collected 360 days after TCRalphabeta/CD19-depleted stem cell transplant. CDR3 in amino acids: CASSENDSPNTGELFF. The CDR3 nucleotides read TGCGCCAGCAGTGAGAATGACAGCCCGAACACCGGGGAGCTGTTTTTT.